This TCR beta chain was obtained from a study of response to subunit inactivated influenza vaccine. Overall study results and limits: Seasonal influenza vaccination, on each occasion, was suggested by the authors to recruit few new T cells.

The ends were cut back, 11 bases at V and 3 bases at J, with 14 bases in the middle. The CDR3 is made up of 12 amino acids. Germline CDR1 is MNHNY and CDR2 is SVGAGI (reference sequence). Of note for this clonotype: What it recognizes is unknown.

TCRdb used MiXCR to reprocess the RT-PCR reads, holding one entry per CDR3 protein. The data contain approximately 520,000 distinct CDR3 sequences, approximately 15% of them singletons. Sequencing was performed on CD4+ T cells sorted from PBMCs, taken around 25 months after vaccination. This chain connects TRBV6-6 to TRBJ2-7, with D unclear. The origin of this receptor is a man between 50 and 75 years old who received an inactivated influenza vaccine. CDR3 nucleotides: TGTGCCGTGGGCAGTGGGGTCTACGAGCAGTACTTC. Translating it yields CAVGSGVYEQYF.